Reported below is one T cell receptor beta chain. The antigen is not known. This specimen belongs to a study of T-cell reconstitution after alpha-beta-depleted transplantation in children. Findings of the study overall: Roughly two months post-transplant, alpha-beta T cells reportedly originated from several hundred graft clones that had expanded. After transplant, high TCRbeta diversity at day 60 in some patients arose from surviving recipient T cells and thymic progenitors. T-cell counts and diversity at one year following transplant were attributed mainly to newly produced T cells.

The TCRbeta library was prepared with unique molecular identifiers. TCRdb processed the PCR reads anew with MiXCR; each CDR3 protein has one entry. Among approximately 400,000 distinct CDR3 sequences listed, roughly 16% were seen once. The sequence came from a boy in the first two years of life who had a stem cell transplant for Wiskott-Aldrich syndrome, so the T cells may come from the graft donor. The input for sequencing was PBMCs, mostly from graft donor cells, taken 360 days after TCRalphabeta/CD19-depleted stem cell transplant.

The CDR3 here is CASSQAIVRGEDEQFF. The CDR3 DNA sequence: TGTGCCAGCAGCCAAGCAATAGTCCGGGGGGAGGATGAGCAGTTCTTC. The V gene is TRBV3-1, the J gene TRBJ2-1; TRBD2 aligns across 7 bases. The CDR3 contains 16 residues. With 1 base clipped from V and 8 bases from J, the junction kept 11 bases outside the gene matches. Looked up from germline, CDR1 is LGHDT and CDR2 is YNNKEL (reference sequence).